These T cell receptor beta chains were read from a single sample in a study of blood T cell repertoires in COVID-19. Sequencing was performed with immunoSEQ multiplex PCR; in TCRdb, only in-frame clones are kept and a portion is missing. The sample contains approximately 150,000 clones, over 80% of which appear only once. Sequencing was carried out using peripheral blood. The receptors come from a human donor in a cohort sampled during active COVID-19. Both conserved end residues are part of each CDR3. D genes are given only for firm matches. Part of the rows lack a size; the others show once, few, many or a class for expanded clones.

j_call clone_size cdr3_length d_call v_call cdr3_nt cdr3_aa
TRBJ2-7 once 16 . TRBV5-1 TGCGCCAGCAGCTTGTTGCTCACAGGGTCCTCAGACGAGCAGTACTTC CASSLLLTGSSDEQYF
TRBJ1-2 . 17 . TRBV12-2 TGTGCAAGTCGCTTAGCGCAGGGAGGGGAAGAGAGCTATGGCTACACCTTC CASRLAQGGEESYGYTF
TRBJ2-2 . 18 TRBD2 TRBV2 TGTGCCTCGCCTACGGGACTAGGGAGGCCACCGAACACCGGGGAGCTGTTTTTT CASPTGLGRPPNTGELFF
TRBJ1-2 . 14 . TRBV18 TGTGCCAGCTCAGCCTCGGCAGGTTCCTATGGCTACACCTTC CASSASAGSYGYTF
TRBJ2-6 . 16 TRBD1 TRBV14 TGTGCCAGCACCCCGGACAGGAACTCTGGGGCCAACGTCCTGACTTTC CASTPDRNSGANVLTF
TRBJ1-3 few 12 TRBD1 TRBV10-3 TGTGCCATCCGACAGGGAACGACAAACATATATTTT CAIRQGTTNIYF
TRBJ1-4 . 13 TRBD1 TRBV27 TGTGCCAGCAGTTCCCCCGACAGGGGAAAACTGTTTTTT CASSSPDRGKLFF
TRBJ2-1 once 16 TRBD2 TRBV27 TGTGCCAGCAGTTTAATATTGACTAGCGGATACAATGAGCAGTTCTTC CASSLILTSGYNEQFF
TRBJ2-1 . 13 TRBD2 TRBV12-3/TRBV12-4 TGTGCCTCTCGGGGACTAGCGGGAGTTGAGCAGTTCTTC CASRGLAGVEQFF
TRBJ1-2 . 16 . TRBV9 TGTGCCAGCAGCGCCCGACAGAGAACAAGTCACTATGGCTACACCTTC CASSARQRTSHYGYTF
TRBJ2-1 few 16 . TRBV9 TGTGCCAGCAGCGTAGCTACTGTGGCGATGGGCGGGGAGCAGTTCTTC CASSVATVAMGGEQFF